The source of this T cell receptor beta chain is a study of lymphopenia after photon versus proton radiotherapy. Study-level results: After the lymphocyte nadir, photon-treated repertoires showed oligoclonal expansion, especially of CD8+ Temra cells. Relative stability marked proton patients; photon patients lost diversity and naive cells.

Clones were read by immunoSEQ multiplex PCR, and TCRdb kept only the in-frame ones, dropping some. This sample has fewer than 6,000 clones, with more than 70% found just once. CDR1 is SGHVS and CDR2 is FQNEAQ in the germline V gene. This CDR3 spans 16 amino acids. As to this clone: Antigen specificity is unknown.

This chain connects TRBV7-8 to TRBJ2-5, with 12 bases that match TRBD1. With the DNA end fitting TRBJ2-7 better, the J assignment may be wrong. Here the sequenced sample was peripheral blood, taken from a patient treated with photon-based radiotherapy. The TCR sequence derives from an elderly man with cholangiocarcinoma. Written as DNA, the CDR3 is TGTGCCAGCAGCTTGAGACAGGGACAGGGGGCGTCCGAGCAGTACTTC. As protein: CASSLRQGQGASEQYF.